This TCR beta chain is drawn from a study of blood T cell repertoires in COVID-19. Study-wide background: From the United States, Italy and Spain came samples of acute and convalescent COVID-19. Sample material is recorded as cDNA or gDNA derived from T cells, B-cell-depleted T cells, or PBMCs.

This clone was detected only once. Germline assignment: CDR1 KGHSH and CDR2 LQKENI. CDR3 length equals 15 residues. J lost 0 bases, V lost 6 bases, and 4 bases had no gene match. The protocol was immunoSEQ multiplex PCR, while the TCRdb copy is restricted to in-frame clones and leaves out a portion. The sample holds about 150,000 clones, around four fifths seen once. This sequence was found in a human donor in a cohort sampled during active COVID-19. The sequenced material came from peripheral blood. This chain connects TRBV18 to TRBJ2-1, with 8 bases matching TRBD2. In nucleotides, the CDR3 is TGTGCCAGCTCCGCACTAGCGGACTCCTACAATGAGCAGTTCTTC. It specifies CASSALADSYNEQFF. Using reference TRBV18 and TRBJ2-1 for the parts outside the CDR3, the full variable domain is NAGVMQNPRHLVRRRGQEARLRCSPMKGHSHVYWYRQLPEEGLKFMVYLQKENIIDESGMPKERFSAEFPKEGPSILRIQQVVRGDSAAYFCASSALADSYNEQFFGPGTRLTVL.